Listed below are T cell receptor beta chains from one sample, sequenced in a study of human T cells and chemical hapten exposure. TCRdb reprocessed the RACE reads with MiXCR, giving one entry per CDR3 protein. The table includes roughly 380,000 distinct CDR3 sequences, 4.5% to 5.5% detected once. The material sequenced was whole blood, taken in connection with sensitization to the hapten diphenylcyclopropenone (DPC). These receptors came from a woman in her forties or fifties with alopecia areata. Some clones in this sample may be carry-over from other donors' samples. CDR3s include the opening cysteine and the closing phenylalanine or tryptophan. A D gene is named only where the DNA matches it firmly. The size of a clone is reported for some rows only, either as once, few or many, or as a class for expanded clones.

J gene	clone size	D gene	V gene	CDR3 DNA	CDR3 protein
TRBJ2-1	few	NA	TRBV6-2/TRBV6-3	TGTGCCAGCTTAACGGGACTCGTCAATGAGCAGTTCTTC	CASLTGLVNEQFF
TRBJ2-7	many	NA	TRBV12-3/TRBV12-4	TGTGCCAGCGGATACTTACCCTACGAGCAGTACTTC	CASGYLPYEQYF
TRBJ1-5	many	NA	TRBV29-1	TGCAGCGTTGTAGTTGCTGGGAGCAATCAGCCCCAGCATTTT	CSVVVAGSNQPQHF
TRBJ2-7	many	NA	TRBV6-2/TRBV6-3	TGTGCCAGCAGTTTAACAGGACCGCCTCCCGAGCAGTACTTC	CASSLTGPPPEQYF
TRBJ2-2	many	TRBD1	TRBV7-3	TGTGCCAGCAGCTTAACGACAGGGAGAACCGGGGAGCTGTTTTTT	CASSLTTGRTGELFF
TRBJ2-7	many	NA	TRBV28	TGTGCCAGCAGTTTAAAAACCGGGACACACCCCTACGAGCAGTACTTC	CASSLKTGTHPYEQYF
TRBJ2-7	many	NA	TRBV28	TGTGCCAGCAGTTTAAGGCCCTACGAGCAGTACTTC	CASSLRPYEQYF
TRBJ1-5	many	NA	TRBV20-1	TGCAGTGCTAGAGATATGTCCGATCAGCCCCAGCATTTT	CSARDMSDQPQHF
TRBJ1-6	NA	NA	TRBV27	TGTGCCAGCAGGCCGACAGCAGACAATTCACCCCTCCACTTT	CASRPTADNSPLHF
TRBJ2-1	few	NA	TRBV6-6	TGTGCCAGCAGAAACCCGACCGGGACTGAGCAGTTCTTC	CASRNPTGTEQFF
TRBJ2-7	few	TRBD2	TRBV20-1	TGCAGTTCCTCCGGCCAGCGGGAATCCTACGAGCAGTACTTC	CSSSGQRESYEQYF
TRBJ1-5	NA	NA	TRBV28	TGTGCCAGCAGTTTGTTAAGTAGCAATCAGCCCCAGCATTTT	CASSLLSSNQPQHF
TRBJ2-1	many	NA	TRBV24-1	TGTGCCACCAGAATGACAGGCTCTGGCAACAATGAGCAGTTCTTC	CATRMTGSGNNEQFF
TRBJ1-1	NA	NA	TRBV11-2	TGTGCCAGCAGCTTAACACCGAACACTGAAGCTTTCTTT	CASSLTPNTEAFF
TRBJ2-2	many	TRBD2	TRBV5-1	TGCGCCAGCAGCTACGGACTGGGACTAGCGGGGGGGCCGGGCACCGGGGAGCTGTTTTTT	CASSYGLGLAGGPGTGELFF
TRBJ1-6	NA	NA	TRBV4-3	TGCGCCAGCAGCCAAGACCACCAACCCCTCCACTTT	CASSQDHQPLHF
TRBJ2-2	few	NA	TRBV19	TGTGCCAGTAGTATCAGGGGAGGGACCGGGGAGCTGTTTTTT	CASSIRGGTGELFF
TRBJ2-1	many	TRBD2	TRBV12-3/TRBV12-4	TGTGCCAGCAGTACCACTAGCGGTTACAATGAGCAGTTCTTC	CASSTTSGYNEQFF
TRBJ1-6	many	NA	TRBV29-1	TGCAGCGTTCCCGCCCGGCACGGGACTATGAATTCACCCCTCCACTTT	CSVPARHGTMNSPLHF
TRBJ2-3	many	TRBD2	TRBV6-6	TGTGCCAGCAGTTACTCGGGACTAGCGTTAGATACGCAGTATTTT	CASSYSGLALDTQYF
TRBJ2-3	NA	NA	TRBV12-3/TRBV12-4	TGTGCCAGCAGTCGTAGCGGATCTAGCACAGATACGCAGTATTTT	CASSRSGSSTDTQYF
TRBJ2-1	few	NA	TRBV6-5	TGTGCCAGCAGTTCCCCACTCCCGGGGTCCTACAATGAGCAGTTCTTC	CASSSPLPGSYNEQFF
TRBJ1-5	few	NA	TRBV6-2/TRBV6-3	TGTGCCAGCAGTTACCTGGGGGGTAGCAATCAGCCCCAGCATTTT	CASSYLGGSNQPQHF
TRBJ2-3	many	TRBD2	TRBV10-3	TGTGCCATCAGTGATGCGGCTAGCGGGAGGTCCACAGATACGCAGTATTTT	CAISDAASGRSTDTQYF
TRBJ2-6	many	NA	TRBV12-3/TRBV12-4	TGTGCCAGCGGCCAGGGGGGCTCTGGGGCCAACGTCCTGACTTTC	CASGQGGSGANVLTF
TRBJ2-1	few	TRBD2	TRBV28	TGTGCCAGCAGCCCTAGCGGGATCTACAATGAGCAGTTCTTC	CASSPSGIYNEQFF
TRBJ2-7	many	NA	TRBV4-1	TGCGCCAGCAGCCAAGGCCCGGACGAGCAGTACTTC	CASSQGPDEQYF
TRBJ2-7	NA	NA	TRBV12-2	TGTGCAAGTCCCCCCTGGGAGCAGTACTTC	CASPPWEQYF
TRBJ2-1	many	NA	TRBV6-5	TGTGCCAGCAGTTACAAGCCCCTAGGCTACAATGAGCAGTTCTTC	CASSYKPLGYNEQFF
TRBJ2-7	few	TRBD2	TRBV28	TGTGCCAGCAGTGCCCCGGGACTAGCCTACGAGCAGTACTTC	CASSAPGLAYEQYF
TRBJ1-6	NA	NA	TRBV18	TGTGCCAGCTCACCGAAGGGACCGCGGGACTCACCCCTCCACTTT	CASSPKGPRDSPLHF
TRBJ2-3	many	NA	TRBV29-1	TGCAGCGTTGCGGGGGCCAGCCCAGATACGCAGTATTTT	CSVAGASPDTQYF
TRBJ2-3	NA	TRBD2	TRBV28	TGTGCCAGCAGTTCCCCGTCGGAGCGGGAGAAGGATACGCAGTATTTT	CASSSPSEREKDTQYF
TRBJ1-6	few	NA	TRBV20-1	TGCAGTGCTAGAGGGGTAGAAAGTGATAATTCACCCCTCCACTTT	CSARGVESDNSPLHF
TRBJ2-7	few	NA	TRBV5-1	TGCGCCAGCACCAAAGGGACGGACCACTCCTACGAGCAGTACTTC	CASTKGTDHSYEQYF
TRBJ1-6	few	NA	TRBV9	TGTGCCAGCAGCGTAGTGGGGTGGAATTCACCCCTCCACTTT	CASSVVGWNSPLHF
TRBJ2-1	many	TRBD2	TRBV24-1	TGTGCCACCAGTGATCGGACTAGCGAACACTACAATGAGCAGTTCTTC	CATSDRTSEHYNEQFF
TRBJ2-7	NA	TRBD2	TRBV20-1	TGCAGTGCCTGGACTAGCGGGTTCTACGAGCAGTACTTC	CSAWTSGFYEQYF
TRBJ2-3	many	NA	TRBV5-4	TGTGCCAGCAGCTTGAACCCGGGACCCTTCCCAGATACGCAGTATTTT	CASSLNPGPFPDTQYF
TRBJ2-7	many	NA	TRBV28	TGTGCCAGCAGTCCGAACTCGTTTAAGAGCTCCTACGAGCAGTACTTC	CASSPNSFKSSYEQYF
TRBJ1-2	NA	TRBD1	TRBV5-6	TGTGCCAGCAGCCGCGTCATGACTGGACAGGGGGATGGCTACACCTTC	CASSRVMTGQGDGYTF
TRBJ2-7	many	NA	TRBV10-3	TGTGCCATCAGTGAGAGTCAGGAGGGGCCCGGGTACGAGCAGTACTTC	CAISESQEGPGYEQYF
TRBJ1-3	few	NA	TRBV28	TGTGCCAGCCTTAACCCGGGAGGGGCTGGAAACACCATATATTTT	CASLNPGGAGNTIYF
TRBJ1-1	NA	NA	TRBV12-3/TRBV12-4	TGTGCCAGCAGTCCCCCCGGCGGCCCGAACACTGAAGCTTTCTTT	CASSPPGGPNTEAFF